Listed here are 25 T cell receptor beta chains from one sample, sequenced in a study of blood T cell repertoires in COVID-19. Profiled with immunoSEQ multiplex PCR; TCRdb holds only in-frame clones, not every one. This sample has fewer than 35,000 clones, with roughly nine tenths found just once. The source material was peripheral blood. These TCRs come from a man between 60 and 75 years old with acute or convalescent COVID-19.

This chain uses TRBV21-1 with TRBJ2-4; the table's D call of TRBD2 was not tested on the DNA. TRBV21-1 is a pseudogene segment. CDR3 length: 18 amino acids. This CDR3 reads CASSPPRRDPLAKNIQYF. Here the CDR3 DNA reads TGTGCCAGCAGCCCTCCGAGGAGGGACCCGCTAGCCAAAAACATTCAGTACTTC.

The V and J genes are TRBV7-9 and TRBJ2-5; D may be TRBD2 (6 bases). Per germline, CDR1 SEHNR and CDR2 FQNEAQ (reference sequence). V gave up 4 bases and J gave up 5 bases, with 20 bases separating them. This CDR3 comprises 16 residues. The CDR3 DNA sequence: TGTGCCAGCAGCTCATCCTCGGTCCCCCGGGGGGAGACCCAGTACTTC. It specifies CASSSSSVPRGETQYF.

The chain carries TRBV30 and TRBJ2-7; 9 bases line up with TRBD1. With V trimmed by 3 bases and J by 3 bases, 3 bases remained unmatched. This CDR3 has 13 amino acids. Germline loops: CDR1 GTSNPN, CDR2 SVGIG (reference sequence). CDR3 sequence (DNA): TGTGCCTGGAGCCGACAGGGGGTCTACGAGCAGTACGTC. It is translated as CAWSRQGVYEQYV.

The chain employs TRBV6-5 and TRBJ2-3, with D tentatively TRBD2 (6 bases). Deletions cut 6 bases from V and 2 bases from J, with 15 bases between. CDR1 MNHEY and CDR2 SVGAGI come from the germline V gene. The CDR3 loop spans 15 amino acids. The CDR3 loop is CASSGPEGPTDTQYF. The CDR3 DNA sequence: TGTGCCAGCAGCGGACCGGAGGGCCCCACAGATACGCAGTATTTT.

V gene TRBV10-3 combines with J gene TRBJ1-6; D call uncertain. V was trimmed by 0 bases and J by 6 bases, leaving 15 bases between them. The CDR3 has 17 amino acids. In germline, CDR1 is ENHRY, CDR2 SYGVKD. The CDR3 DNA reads TGTGCCATCAGTGAGTCATGGGTCTCGGGTGGTAATTCACCCCTCCACTTT. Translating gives CAISESWVSGGNSPLHF.

The CDR3 nucleotides read TGTGCCAGCAGCACGGACACAGCACATGAAAAACTGTTTTTT. Encoded protein: CASSTDTAHEKLFF. The chain recombines TRBV7-2 with TRBJ1-4; D possibly corresponds to TRBD1 (5 bases). V lost 5 bases, J lost 6 bases, and 13 bases lay in between. From germline, CDR1 is SGHTA and CDR2 FQGNSA. CDR3 length: 14 amino acids.

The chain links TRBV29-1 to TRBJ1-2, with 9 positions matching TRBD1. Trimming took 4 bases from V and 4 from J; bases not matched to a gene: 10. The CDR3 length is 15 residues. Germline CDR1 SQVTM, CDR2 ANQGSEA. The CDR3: CSVGEQGAFGYGYTF. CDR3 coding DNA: TGCAGCGTTGGCGAACAGGGGGCGTTCGGCTATGGCTACACCTTC.

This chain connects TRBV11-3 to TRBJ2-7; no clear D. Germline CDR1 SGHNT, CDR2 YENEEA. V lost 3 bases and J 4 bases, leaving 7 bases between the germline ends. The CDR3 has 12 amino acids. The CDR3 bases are TGTGCCAGCAGCTTCCCTAAATACGAGCAGTACTTC. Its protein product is CASSFPKYEQYF. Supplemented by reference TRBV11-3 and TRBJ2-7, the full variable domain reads EAGVVQSPRYKIIEKKQPVAFWCNPISGHNTLYWYLQNLGQGPELLIRYENEEAVDDSQLPKDRFSAERLKGVDSTLKIQPAELGDSAVYLCASSFPKYEQYFGPGTRLTVT.

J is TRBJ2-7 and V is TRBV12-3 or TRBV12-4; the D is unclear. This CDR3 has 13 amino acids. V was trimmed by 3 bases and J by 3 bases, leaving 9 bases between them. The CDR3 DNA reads TGTGCCAGCAGTTTTAGTTCATACTACGAGCAGTACTTC. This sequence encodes CASSFSSYYEQYF.

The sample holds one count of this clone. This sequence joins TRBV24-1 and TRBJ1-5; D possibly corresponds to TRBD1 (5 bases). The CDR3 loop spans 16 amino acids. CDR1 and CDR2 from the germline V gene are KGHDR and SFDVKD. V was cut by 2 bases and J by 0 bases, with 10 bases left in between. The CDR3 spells CATSDSAGRSNQPQHF. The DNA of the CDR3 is TGTGCCACCAGTGATTCGGCGGGGCGTAGCAATCAGCCCCAGCATTTT.

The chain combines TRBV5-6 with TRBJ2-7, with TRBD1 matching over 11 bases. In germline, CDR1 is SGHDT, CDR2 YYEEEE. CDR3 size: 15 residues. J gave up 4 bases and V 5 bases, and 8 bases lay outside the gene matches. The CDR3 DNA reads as TGTGCCAGCAGTCTTGGACAGGGGGCGCGGTACGAGCAGTACTTC. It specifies CASSLGQGARYEQYF.

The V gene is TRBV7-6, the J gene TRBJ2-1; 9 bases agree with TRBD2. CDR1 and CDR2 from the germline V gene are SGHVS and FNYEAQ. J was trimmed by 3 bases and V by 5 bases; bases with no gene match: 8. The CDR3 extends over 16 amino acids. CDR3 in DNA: TGTGCCAGCAGCCAGGGCCCTAGCGGGAACTACAATGAGCAGTTCTTC. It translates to CASSQGPSGNYNEQFF.

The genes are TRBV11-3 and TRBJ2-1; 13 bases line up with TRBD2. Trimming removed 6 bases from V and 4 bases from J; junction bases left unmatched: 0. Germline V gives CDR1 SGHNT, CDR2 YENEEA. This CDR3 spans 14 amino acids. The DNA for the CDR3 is TGTGCCAGCAGACTAGCGGGAGGGTACAATGAGCAGTTCTTC. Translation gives CASRLAGGYNEQFF.

CDR3 sequence: CASSFLPGETQYF. The DNA of the CDR3 is TGTGCCAGCAGCTTTCTACCGGGGGAGACCCAGTACTTC. The chain links TRBV9 to TRBJ2-5; possibly TRBD2 for D (5 bases). The germline V gene encodes CDR1 SGDLS and CDR2 YYNGEE. V gave up 4 bases and J gave up 5 bases, with 12 bases separating them. The CDR3 runs 13 residues.

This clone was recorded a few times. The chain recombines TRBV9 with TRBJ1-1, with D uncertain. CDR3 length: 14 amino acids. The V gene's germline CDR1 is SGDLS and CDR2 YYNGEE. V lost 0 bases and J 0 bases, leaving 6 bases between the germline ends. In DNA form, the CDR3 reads TGTGCCAGCAGCGTAGCGGTCGTGAACACTGAAGCTTTCTTT. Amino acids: CASSVAVVNTEAFF.

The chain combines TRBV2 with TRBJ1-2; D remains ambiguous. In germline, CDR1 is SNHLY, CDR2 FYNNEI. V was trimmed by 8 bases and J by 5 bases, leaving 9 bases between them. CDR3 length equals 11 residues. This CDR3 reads CASGSVYGYTF. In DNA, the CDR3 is TGTGCCAGCGGAAGCGTTTATGGCTACACCTTC.

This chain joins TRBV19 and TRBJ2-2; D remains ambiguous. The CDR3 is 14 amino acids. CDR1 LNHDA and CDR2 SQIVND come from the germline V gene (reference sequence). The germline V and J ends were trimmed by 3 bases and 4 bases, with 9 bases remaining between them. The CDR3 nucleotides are TGTGCCAGTAGTATGACCCCGGGCACCGGGGAGCTGTTTTTT. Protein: CASSMTPGTGELFF.

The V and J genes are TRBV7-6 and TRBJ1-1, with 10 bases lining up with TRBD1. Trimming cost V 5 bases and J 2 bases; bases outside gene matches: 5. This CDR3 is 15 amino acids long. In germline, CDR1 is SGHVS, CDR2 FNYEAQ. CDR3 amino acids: CASSPGTGVNTEAFF. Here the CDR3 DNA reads TGTGCCAGCAGCCCCGGGACAGGGGTTAACACTGAAGCTTTCTTT.

CDR3 region: CSANRGDTQYF. CDR3 DNA: TGCAGCGCGAATAGGGGGGATACGCAGTATTTT. The chain links TRBV29-1 to TRBJ2-3, with TRBD1 as a possible D gene (6 bases). The CDR3 has 11 amino acids. CDR1 SQVTM and CDR2 ANQGSEA come from the germline V gene. Trimming took 7 bases from V and 6 from J, leaving 11 bases between them.

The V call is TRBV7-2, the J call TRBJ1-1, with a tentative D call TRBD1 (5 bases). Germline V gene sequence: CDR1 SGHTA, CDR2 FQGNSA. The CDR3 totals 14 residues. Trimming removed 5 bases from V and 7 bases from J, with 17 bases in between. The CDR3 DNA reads TGTGCCAGCAGCCCGGGGGGAGGAACCTATGAAGCTTTCTTT. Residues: CASSPGGGTYEAFF. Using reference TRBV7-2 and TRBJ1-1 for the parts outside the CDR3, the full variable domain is GAGVSQSPSNKVTEKGKDVELRCDPISGHTALYWYRQSLGQGLEFLIYFQGNSAPDKSGLPSDRFSAERTGGSVSTLTIQRTQQEDSAVYLCASSPGGGTYEAFFGQGTRLTVV.

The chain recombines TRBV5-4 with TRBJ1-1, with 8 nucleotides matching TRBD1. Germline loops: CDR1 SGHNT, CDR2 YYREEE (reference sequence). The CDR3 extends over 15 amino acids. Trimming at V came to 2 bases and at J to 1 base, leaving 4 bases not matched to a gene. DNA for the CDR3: TGTGCCAGCAGCTTCCCCGGGACAGGGAACACTGAAGCTTTCTTT. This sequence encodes CASSFPGTGNTEAFF.

DNA for the CDR3: TGTGCCAGCAGCCGGGACAGATATAGCAATCAGCCCCAGCATTTT. It codes for CASSRDRYSNQPQHF. The rearrangement joins TRBV3-1 (or the pseudogene TRBV3-2) to TRBJ1-5; 7 nucleotides agree with TRBD1. The length of the CDR3 is 15 residues. Germline V gene data show CDR1 as LGHDT and CDR2 as YNNKEL (reference sequence). With 4 bases clipped from V and 0 bases from J, the junction kept 3 bases outside the gene matches.

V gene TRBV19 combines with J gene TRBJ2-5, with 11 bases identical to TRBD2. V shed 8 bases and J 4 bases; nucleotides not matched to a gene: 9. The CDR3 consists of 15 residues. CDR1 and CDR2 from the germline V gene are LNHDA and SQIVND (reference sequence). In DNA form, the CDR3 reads TGTGCCAGTCGTGTTAGCGGGAGGGCCGCAGAGACCCAGTACTTC. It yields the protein CASRVSGRAAETQYF.

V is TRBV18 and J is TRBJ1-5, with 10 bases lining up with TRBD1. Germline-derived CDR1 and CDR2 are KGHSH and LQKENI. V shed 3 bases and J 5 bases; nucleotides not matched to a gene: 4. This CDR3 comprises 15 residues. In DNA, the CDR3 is TGTGCCAGCTCACCGGGACAGGGGCGCGATCAGCCCCAGCATTTT. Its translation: CASSPGQGRDQPQHF.

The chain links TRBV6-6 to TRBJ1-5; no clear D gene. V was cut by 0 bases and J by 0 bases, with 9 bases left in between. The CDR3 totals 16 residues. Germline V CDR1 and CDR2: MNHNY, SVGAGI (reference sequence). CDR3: CASSYSGGNSNQPQHF. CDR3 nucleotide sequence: TGTGCCAGCAGTTACTCAGGCGGCAATAGCAATCAGCCCCAGCATTTT.